This T cell receptor beta chain comes out of a study of CD4+ T cells in melanoma. The CDR3 has 13 amino acids. The V and J ends lost 10 bases and 0 bases respectively, with 12 bases between them. Per the germline V gene, CDR1 is MGHDK and CDR2 is SYGVNS. Study-wide points: Reportedly, melanoma neoantigen-specific CD4+ T cells showed varied differentiation states.

Turning to this clone: Its target is not known.

Sequencing was performed with immunoSEQ multiplex PCR; in TCRdb, only in-frame clones are kept and a portion is missing. The sample includes some 110,000 clones, around 92% of them seen just once. Sequencing was performed on peripheral blood. This chain links TRBV25-1 with TRBJ2-5; TRBD2 might be the D (6 bases). The TCR originated in a human donor with melanoma. CDR3: CATHRDYQETQYF. CDR3 DNA: TGTGCCACCCATCGGGACTACCAAGAGACCCAGTACTTC.